Presented here are 15 T cell receptor beta chains from one specimen sequenced in a study of OX40 agonist ivuxolimab in advanced cancers. Profiling relied on immunoSEQ multiplex PCR, and the TCRdb table lists in-frame clones only, not all of them. The sample holds 35,000 to 45,000 clones; 85% to 90% are singletons and the top ten take 20% to 25%. Sample: CD4+ or CD8+ T cells sorted from blood, taken in a trial of the OX40 agonist ivuxolimab. Receptors were obtained from an adult with an advanced solid tumor such as melanoma, head and neck, liver or kidney cancer.

This chain joins TRBV5-6 and TRBJ1-2; 9 positions match TRBD1. The V and J ends lost 2 bases and 2 bases, in that order; junction bases with no gene match: 1. Germline CDR1 is SGHDT and CDR2 is YYEEEE. The CDR3 sequence is 14 residues long. CDR3 coding DNA: TGTGCCAGCAGCTTCGGGACAGGGAACTATGGCTACACCTTC. Translated: CASSFGTGNYGYTF. Supplemented by reference TRBV5-6 and TRBJ1-2, the full variable domain reads DAGVTQSPTHLIKTRGQQVTLRCSPKSGHDTVSWYQQALGQGPQFIFQYYEEEERQRGNFPDRFSGHQFPNYSSELNVNALLLGDSALYLCASSFGTGNYGYTFGSGTRLTVV.

The chain is built from TRBV5-1 and TRBJ1-1; 9 bases line up with TRBD1. This CDR3 has 14 amino acids. The ends lost 3 bases at V and 6 bases at J; junction bases unmatched: 6. CDR1 and CDR2 from the germline V gene are SGHRS and YFSETQ. The CDR3 DNA sequence: TGCGCCAGCAGCTGGGGGACAGGGCGGTCTGAAGCTTTCTTT. Its protein is CASSWGTGRSEAFF.

The chain joins TRBV28 to TRBJ1-5; D is possibly TRBD1 (6 bases). The CDR3 has 14 residues. CDR1 is MDHEN and CDR2 is SYDVKM in the germline V gene. Trimming pared 6 bases from V and 13 bases from J, leaving 22 bases between. CDR3: CASSLPDSQHLQHF. In DNA, the CDR3 is TGTGCCAGCAGCCTTCCGGACAGCCAACACCTACAGCATTTT.

The chain carries TRBV5-4 and TRBJ2-1, with D uncertain. Germline CDR1 is SGHNT and CDR2 is YYREEE (reference sequence). V lost 4 bases and J lost 3, with 2 bases in between. This CDR3 is 11 amino acids long. CDR3 in amino acids: CASSIYNEQFF. The CDR3 region has the DNA TGTGCCAGCAGCATCTACAATGAGCAGTTCTTC.

The J gene is TRBJ2-1, the V gene TRBV19; 7 nucleotides line up with TRBD2. Germline V gene lookup returns CDR1 LNHDA and CDR2 SQIVND (reference sequence). This CDR3 is 15 amino acids long. Germline trimming cut 10 bases from V and 6 bases from J; bases unmatched to any gene: 15. In DNA, the CDR3 is TGTGCCACTTCCCTAGACGTCTCGGGGGGCAATGAGCAGTTCTTC. Amino acid sequence: CATSLDVSGGNEQFF.

The chain employs TRBV29-1 and TRBJ1-2; D not resolved. This CDR3 spans 10 amino acids. The germline V gene encodes CDR1 SQVTM and CDR2 ANQGSEA. Between the trimmed V and J ends, which lost 3 bases and 2 bases, there was a span of 1 base. CDR3 DNA: TGCAGCGTTGAGAACTATGGCTACACCTTC. Translating it yields CSVENYGYTF. Supplemented by reference TRBV29-1 and TRBJ1-2, the full variable domain reads SAVISQKPSRDICQRGTSLTIQCQVDSQVTMMFWYRQQPGQSLTLIATANQGSEATYESGFVIDKFPISRPNLTFSTLTVSNMSPEDSSIYLCSVENYGYTFGSGTRLTVV.

The J gene is TRBJ1-1, the V gene TRBV4-1; no reliable D call. CDR3 length equals 18 residues. Looked up from germline, CDR1 is MGHRA and CDR2 is YSYEKL. Trimming stripped 1 base from V and 1 base from J, with 19 bases between. The CDR3 DNA is TGCGCCAGCAGCCAAGCGAGTCTTCAGGAAGTAGGGAACACTGAAGCTTTCTTT. It translates to CASSQASLQEVGNTEAFF.

This chain links TRBV19 with TRBJ1-4, with D uncertain. Germline CDR1 reads LNHDA; CDR2 reads SQIVND (reference sequence). There are 14 residues in the CDR3. Trimming removed 5 bases from V and 8 bases from J, with 15 bases in between. CDR3 in amino acids: CASSLGLPREKLFF. The CDR3, as DNA: TGTGCCAGTAGTCTCGGTCTGCCGCGGGAAAAACTGTTTTTT. The variable domain in full, completed from reference TRBV19 and TRBJ1-4, reads DGGITQSPKYLFRKEGQNVTLSCEQNLNHDAMYWYRQDPGQGLRLIYYSQIVNDFQKGDIAEGYSVSREKKESFPLTVTSAQKNPTAFYLCASSLGLPREKLFFGSGTQLSVL.

The chain is built from TRBV27 and TRBJ2-7; 8 nucleotides align to TRBD1. The CDR3 covers 14 residues. CDR1 MNHEY and CDR2 SMNVEV come from the germline V gene (reference sequence). V dropped 4 bases and J dropped 2; count of bases not matched to a gene: 4. The CDR3 here is CASSSLDRAYEQYV. CDR3 nucleotide sequence: TGTGCCAGCAGTTCGCTGGACAGGGCCTACGAGCAGTACGTC.

This clone occurred once. The J gene is TRBJ2-5, the V gene TRBV11-3; tentatively, D is TRBD1 (6 bases). V was clipped by 3 bases and J by 7 bases, with 12 bases between them. The V gene's germline CDR1 is SGHNT and CDR2 YENEEA. CDR3 length equals 13 residues. The CDR3 nucleotides are TGTGCCAGCAGCTTCAAACAGGGTGGGACCCAGTACTTC. Residues: CASSFKQGGTQYF. Complete variable domain (other parts from reference TRBV11-3 and TRBJ2-5): EAGVVQSPRYKIIEKKQPVAFWCNPISGHNTLYWYLQNLGQGPELLIRYENEEAVDDSQLPKDRFSAERLKGVDSTLKIQPAELGDSAVYLCASSFKQGGTQYFGPGTRLLVL.

As regards this clone: This specimen includes other DNA sequences encoding the same CDR3. The V call is TRBV19, the J call TRBJ2-1; 8 bases line up with TRBD2. Germline CDR1 is LNHDA and CDR2 is SQIVND (reference sequence). V lost 2 bases, J lost 0 bases, and 3 bases stayed unmatched. The CDR3 covers 16 residues. This CDR3 reads CASSISAGGSYNEQFF. CDR3 nucleotides: TGTGCCAGTAGTATATCGGCGGGGGGCTCCTACAATGAGCAGTTCTTC.

This chain uses TRBV4-2 with TRBJ2-1; a possible D gene is TRBD2 (7 bases). V lost 2 bases to trimming and J lost 6 bases, with 11 bases between them. The CDR3 runs to 14 residues. The germline V gene has CDR1 LGHNA and CDR2 YNFKEQ. Written as DNA, the CDR3 is TGTGCCAGCAGCCAACGGGGGGCCGCCAATGAGCAGTTCTTC. It translates to CASSQRGAANEQFF.

The J gene is TRBJ2-3, the V gene TRBV6-5; 8 nucleotides align to TRBD1. V lost 7 bases, J lost 4 bases, and 7 bases stayed unmatched. The CDR3 is made up of 14 amino acids. Per the germline V gene, CDR1 is MNHEY and CDR2 is SVGAGI. CDR3 nucleotide sequence: TGTGCCAGCACTGGACAGGGTCTGGCAGATACGCAGTATTTT. Translating gives CASTGQGLADTQYF.

V is TRBV9 and J is TRBJ2-6; no clear D gene. The CDR3 is made up of 17 amino acids. Germline values: CDR1 SGDLS, CDR2 YYNGEE. Trimming stripped 3 bases from V and 0 bases from J, with 13 bases between. CDR3 nucleotide sequence: TGTGCCAGCAGCGCCTCGAACACCTTCTCTGGGGCCAACGTCCTGACTTTC. Translating gives CASSASNTFSGANVLTF. The whole variable domain, remainder taken from reference TRBV9 and TRBJ2-6, is DSGVTQTPKHLITATGQRVTLRCSPRSGDLSVYWYQQSLDQGLQFLIQYYNGEERAKGNILERFSAQQFPDLHSELNLSSLELGDSALYFCASSASNTFSGANVLTFGAGSRLTVL.

The chain couples TRBV27 to TRBJ1-5; D remains unclear. This CDR3 contains 14 residues. CDR1 is MNHEY, CDR2 SMNVEV, per germline (reference sequence). The V end lost 6 bases, the J end lost 0 bases, and 9 bases lay between the germline ends. CDR3 nucleotides: TGTGCCAGCAGCCCAACAAATAGCAATCAGCCCCAGCATTTT. Translating gives CASSPTNSNQPQHF.